Listed here are 12 T cell receptor beta chains from one sample, sequenced in a study of T-cell reconstitution after alpha-beta-depleted transplantation in children. Researchers prepared the TCRbeta library using unique molecular identifiers, the study reports. TCRdb called the PCR reads again in MiXCR, with one record for every CDR3 protein. The sample lists fewer than 85,000 distinct CDR3 sequences, 14% occurring once. Sequences were derived from PBMCs, mostly from graft donor cells, sampled 180 days after TCRalphabeta/CD19-depleted stem cell transplant. These receptors all come from a male patient aged 2-9 years who had a stem cell transplant for acute lymphoblastic leukemia, so the T cells may come from the graft donor.

This clonotype has a handful of counts. V usage is TRBV6-2 or TRBV6-3 and J usage is TRBJ2-2, with D possibly TRBD1 on 6 matching bases. The CDR3 contains 13 residues. Trimming shortened V by 6 bases and J by 4 bases, and 9 bases separated the two germline ends. Germline V gives CDR1 MNHEY, CDR2 SVGEGT. CDR3 in amino acids: CASSHRVTGELFF. The DNA of the CDR3 is TGTGCCAGCAGCCACAGGGTCACCGGGGAGCTGTTTTTT.

This clonotype was recorded a few times. CDR3 DNA: TGTGCCAGCAGGCCATCCGTACAGTTTAACTATGGCTACACCTTC. Translation gives CASRPSVQFNYGYTF. V usage is TRBV6-2 or TRBV6-3 and J usage is TRBJ1-2; D is undetermined. CDR1 is MNHEY and CDR2 is SVGEGT in the germline V gene. The CDR3 has 15 amino acids. V shed 6 bases and J shed 1 base, with 15 bases lying between them.

CDR3 coding DNA: TGTGCCGTCGGGGCTCGGATATATGGCTACACCTTC. It is translated as CAVGARIYGYTF. The chain employs TRBV7-9 and TRBJ1-2, with a tentative D call TRBD1 (5 bases). CDR1 and CDR2 (germline): SEHNR, FQNEAQ (reference sequence). CDR3 size: 12 residues. V was pared by 11 bases and J by 5 bases, with 15 bases between.

This clonotype has more than one count but fewer than ten. The chain links TRBV29-1 to TRBJ2-1; a possible D gene is TRBD2 (5 bases). The V end lost 7 bases, the J end lost 2 bases, and 9 bases lay between the germline ends. In germline, CDR1 is SQVTM, CDR2 ANQGSEA. There are 12 residues in the CDR3. Here the CDR3 DNA reads TGCAGCGCTCGGACTCCCTACAATGAGCAGTTCTTC. Translating gives CSARTPYNEQFF.

This rearrangement joins TRBV6-5 to TRBJ2-3; perhaps TRBD2 as D (7 bases). The germline V and J ends were trimmed by 3 bases and 3 bases, with 16 bases remaining between them. The germline gives CDR1 MNHEY, CDR2 SVGAGI. This CDR3 contains 16 residues. CDR3 sequence reads: CASSYRGGESTDTQYF. The CDR3 DNA is TGTGCCAGCAGTTATAGGGGGGGGGAATCGACAGATACGCAGTATTTT.

In the case of this clonotype: This may stem from a read error, because a much larger clone lies one nucleotide away. The V gene is TRBV29-1, the J gene TRBJ2-5; 9 bases agree with TRBD2. Trimming removed 5 bases from V and 1 base from J; junction bases left unmatched: 5. Looked up from germline, CDR1 is SQVTM and CDR2 is ANQGSEA. There are 14 residues in the CDR3. CDR3 region: CSVFKREAQETQYF. The CDR3 DNA follows: TGCAGCGTTTTTAAGCGGGAGGCCCAAGAGACCCAGTACTTC.

This clonotype has a handful of counts. The gene calls are TRBV20-1 and TRBJ2-3; D gene uncertain. The V gene lost 0 bases and the J gene lost 2 bases, with 6 bases spanning the gap. The germline CDR1 and CDR2 sequences are DFQATT and SNEGSKA (reference sequence). The CDR3 has 13 amino acids. This CDR3 is CSARDSNTDTQYF. In DNA, the CDR3 is TGCAGTGCTAGAGACAGCAACACAGATACGCAGTATTTT.

This clonotype has more than one count but fewer than ten. The rearrangement uses TRBV7-9 and TRBJ1-6; D is unclear. This CDR3 has 12 amino acids. Trimming pared 5 bases from V and 10 bases from J, leaving 9 bases between. The germline V gene encodes CDR1 SEHNR and CDR2 FQNEAQ (reference sequence). The CDR3 DNA reads TGTGCCAGCAGCCAGCTAGGGTCACCCCTCCACTTT. Translation gives CASSQLGSPLHF. Variable domain in full (rest from reference TRBV7-9 and TRBJ1-6): DTGVSQNPRHKITKRGQNVTFRCDPISEHNRLYWYRQTLGQGPEFLTYFQNEAQLEKSRLLSDRFSAERPKGSFSTLEIQRTEQGDSAMYLCASSQLGSPLHFGNGTRLTVT.

This clonotype was found many times. The J gene is TRBJ2-1, the V gene TRBV5-1; 7 positions match TRBD2. Looked up from germline, CDR1 is SGHRS and CDR2 is YFSETQ. The CDR3 has 18 residues. V was clipped by 0 bases and J by 0 bases; unmatched bases: 9. CDR3 residues: CASSLDWRGTYSYNEQFF. In DNA, the CDR3 is TGCGCCAGCAGCTTGGATTGGCGGGGGACCTACTCCTACAATGAGCAGTTCTTC.

The chain combines TRBV20-1 with TRBJ2-7; D gene uncertain. Between the trimmed V and J ends, which lost 0 bases and 7 bases, there was a span of 4 bases. The CDR3 has 10 residues. Germline loops: CDR1 DFQATT, CDR2 SNEGSKA (reference sequence). The CDR3 region has the DNA TGCAGTGCTAGAGATGGAGAGCAGTACTTC. Translation: CSARDGEQYF.

The chain joins TRBV5-4 to TRBJ1-1; unclear D gene. This CDR3 is built from 13 residues. V dropped 0 bases and J dropped 4 bases, with 7 bases sitting between them. CDR1 is SGHNT and CDR2 is YYREEE in the germline V gene (reference sequence). Written as DNA, the CDR3 is TGTGCCAGCAGCTTGGCCCCAGGCACTGAAGCTTTCTTT. It is translated as CASSLAPGTEAFF.

The chain is built from TRBV7-9 and TRBJ1-6, with 7 bases identical to TRBD1. J gave up 5 bases and V 4 bases, and 5 bases lay outside the gene matches. CDR1 SEHNR and CDR2 FQNEAQ come from the germline V gene (reference sequence). This CDR3 is built from 15 residues. CDR3 coding DNA: TGTGCCAGCAGCTCGCTGACAGGGCATAATTCACCCCTCCACTTT. This encodes CASSSLTGHNSPLHF.